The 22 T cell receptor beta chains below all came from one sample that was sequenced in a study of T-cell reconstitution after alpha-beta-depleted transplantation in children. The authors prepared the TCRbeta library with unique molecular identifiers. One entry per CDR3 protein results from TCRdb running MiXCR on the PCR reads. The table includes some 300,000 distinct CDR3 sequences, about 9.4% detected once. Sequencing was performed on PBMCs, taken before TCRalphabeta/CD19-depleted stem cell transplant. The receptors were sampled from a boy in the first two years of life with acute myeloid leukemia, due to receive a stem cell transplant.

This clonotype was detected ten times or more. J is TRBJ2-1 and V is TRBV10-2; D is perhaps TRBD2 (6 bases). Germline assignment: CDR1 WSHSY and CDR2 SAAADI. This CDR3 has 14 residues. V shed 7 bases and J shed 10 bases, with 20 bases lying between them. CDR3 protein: CASKTGLALGEQFF. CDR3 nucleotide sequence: TGCGCCAGCAAAACCGGGCTAGCGTTAGGAGAGCAGTTCTTC.

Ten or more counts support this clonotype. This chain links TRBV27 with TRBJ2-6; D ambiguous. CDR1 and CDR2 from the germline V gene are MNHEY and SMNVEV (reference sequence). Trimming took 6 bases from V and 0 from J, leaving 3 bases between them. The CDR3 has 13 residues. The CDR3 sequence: CASRTSGANVLTF. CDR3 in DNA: TGTGCCAGCAGGACCTCTGGGGCCAACGTCCTGACTTTC.

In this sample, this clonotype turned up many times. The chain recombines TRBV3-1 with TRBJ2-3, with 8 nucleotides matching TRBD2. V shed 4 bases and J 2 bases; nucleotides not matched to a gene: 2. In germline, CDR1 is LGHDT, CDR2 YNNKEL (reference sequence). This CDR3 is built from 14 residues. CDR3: CASSLSGDTDTQYF. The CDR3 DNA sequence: TGTGCCAGCAGCCTTAGCGGGGACACAGATACGCAGTATTTT.

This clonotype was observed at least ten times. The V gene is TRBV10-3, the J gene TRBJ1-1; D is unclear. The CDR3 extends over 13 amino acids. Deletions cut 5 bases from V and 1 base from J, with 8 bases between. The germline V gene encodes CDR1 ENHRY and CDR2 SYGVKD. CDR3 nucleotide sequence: TGTGCCATCAGTAGGGCCCCGAACACTGAAGCTTTCTTT. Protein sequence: CAISRAPNTEAFF.

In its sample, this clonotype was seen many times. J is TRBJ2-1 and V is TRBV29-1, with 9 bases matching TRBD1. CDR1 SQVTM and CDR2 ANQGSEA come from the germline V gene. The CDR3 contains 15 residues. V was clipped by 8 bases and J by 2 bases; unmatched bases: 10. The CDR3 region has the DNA TGCAGCTCAAGGCCGGGACAGGGACCCTACAATGAGCAGTTCTTC. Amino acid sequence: CSSRPGQGPYNEQFF.

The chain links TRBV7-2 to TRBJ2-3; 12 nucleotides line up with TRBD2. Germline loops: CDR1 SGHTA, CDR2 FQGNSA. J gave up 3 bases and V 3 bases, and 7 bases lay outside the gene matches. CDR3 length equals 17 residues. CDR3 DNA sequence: TGTGCCAGCAGCTTCCCTAGCGGGAGGGCCGATACAGATACGCAGTATTTT. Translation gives CASSFPSGRADTDTQYF.

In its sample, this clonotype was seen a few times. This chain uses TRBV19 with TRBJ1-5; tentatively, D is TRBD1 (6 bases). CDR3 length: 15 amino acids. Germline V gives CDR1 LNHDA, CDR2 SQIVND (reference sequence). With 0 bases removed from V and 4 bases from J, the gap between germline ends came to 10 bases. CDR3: CASSIDGRGNQPQHF. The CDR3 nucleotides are TGTGCCAGTAGTATAGATGGCAGGGGAAATCAGCCCCAGCATTTT.

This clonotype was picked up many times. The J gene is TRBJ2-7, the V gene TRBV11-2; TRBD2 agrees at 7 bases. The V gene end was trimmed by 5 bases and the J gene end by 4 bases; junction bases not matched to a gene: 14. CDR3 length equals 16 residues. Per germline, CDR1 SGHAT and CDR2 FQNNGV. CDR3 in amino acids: CASSPRGVAPRYEQYF. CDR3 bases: TGTGCCAGCAGCCCCCGGGGGGTAGCCCCAAGATACGAGCAGTACTTC.

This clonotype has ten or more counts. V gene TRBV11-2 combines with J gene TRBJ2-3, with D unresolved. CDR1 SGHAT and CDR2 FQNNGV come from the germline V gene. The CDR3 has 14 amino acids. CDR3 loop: CAGSDPPLTDTQYF. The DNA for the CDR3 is TGTGCTGGATCGGACCCCCCTCTTACAGATACGCAGTATTTT.

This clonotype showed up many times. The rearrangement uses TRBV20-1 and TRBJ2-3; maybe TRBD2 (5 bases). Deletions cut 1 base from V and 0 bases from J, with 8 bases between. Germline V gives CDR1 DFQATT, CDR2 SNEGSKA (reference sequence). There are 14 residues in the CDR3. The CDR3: CSARAGFSTDTQYF. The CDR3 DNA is TGCAGTGCTAGAGCGGGATTTAGCACAGATACGCAGTATTTT.

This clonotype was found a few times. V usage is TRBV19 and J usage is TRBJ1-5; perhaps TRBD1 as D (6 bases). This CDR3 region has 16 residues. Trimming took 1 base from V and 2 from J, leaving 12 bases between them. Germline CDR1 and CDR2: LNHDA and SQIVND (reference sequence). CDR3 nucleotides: TGTGCCAGTAGTATAGGGCCAGGGGAACGCAATCAGCCCCAGCATTTT. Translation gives CASSIGPGERNQPQHF. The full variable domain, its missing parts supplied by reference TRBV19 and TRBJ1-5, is DGGITQSPKYLFRKEGQNVTLSCEQNLNHDAMYWYRQDPGQGLRLIYYSQIVNDFQKGDIAEGYSVSREKKESFPLTVTSAQKNPTAFYLCASSIGPGERNQPQHFGDGTRLSIL.

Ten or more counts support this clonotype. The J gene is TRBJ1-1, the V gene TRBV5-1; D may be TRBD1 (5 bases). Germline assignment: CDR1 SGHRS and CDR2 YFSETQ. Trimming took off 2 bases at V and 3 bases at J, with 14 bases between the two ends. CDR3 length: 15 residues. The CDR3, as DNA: TGCGCCAGCAGCTTCGAGGGCAGGGCCTACACTGAAGCTTTCTTT. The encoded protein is CASSFEGRAYTEAFF.

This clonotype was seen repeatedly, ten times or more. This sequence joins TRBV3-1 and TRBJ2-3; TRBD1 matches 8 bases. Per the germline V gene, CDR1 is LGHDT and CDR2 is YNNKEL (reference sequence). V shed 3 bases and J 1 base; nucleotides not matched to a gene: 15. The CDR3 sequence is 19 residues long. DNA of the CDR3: TGTGCCAGCAGCCACGCCCCCTCCCCGGGACAGGTTGGCACAGATACGCAGTATTTT. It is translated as CASSHAPSPGQVGTDTQYF.

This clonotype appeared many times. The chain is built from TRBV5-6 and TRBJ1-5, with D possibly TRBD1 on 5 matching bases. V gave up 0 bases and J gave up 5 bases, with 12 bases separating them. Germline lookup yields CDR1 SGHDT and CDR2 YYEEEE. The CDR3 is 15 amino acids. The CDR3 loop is CASSLAFRGDQPQHF. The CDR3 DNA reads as TGTGCCAGCAGCTTGGCCTTTAGAGGGGATCAGCCCCAGCATTTT.

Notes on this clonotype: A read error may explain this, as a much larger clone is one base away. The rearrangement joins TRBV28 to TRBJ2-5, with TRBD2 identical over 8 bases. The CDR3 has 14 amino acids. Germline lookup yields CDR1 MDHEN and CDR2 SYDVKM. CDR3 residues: CASGRAVGAETQYF. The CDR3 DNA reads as TGCGCCAGCGGGAGAGCGGTAGGGGCAGAGACCCAGTACTTC.

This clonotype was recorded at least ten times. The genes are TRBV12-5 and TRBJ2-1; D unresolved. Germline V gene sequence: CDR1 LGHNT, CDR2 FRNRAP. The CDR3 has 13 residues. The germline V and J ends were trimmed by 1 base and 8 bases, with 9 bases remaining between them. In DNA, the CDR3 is TGTGCTAGTGGTTTGGGTGAAAGCCATGAGCAGTTCTTC. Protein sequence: CASGLGESHEQFF.

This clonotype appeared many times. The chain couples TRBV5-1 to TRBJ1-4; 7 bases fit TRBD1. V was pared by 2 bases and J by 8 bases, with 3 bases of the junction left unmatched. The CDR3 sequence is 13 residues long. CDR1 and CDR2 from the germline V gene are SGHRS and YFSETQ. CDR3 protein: CASSFTGEEKLFF. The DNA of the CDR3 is TGCGCCAGCAGCTTCACAGGGGAGGAAAAACTGTTTTTT. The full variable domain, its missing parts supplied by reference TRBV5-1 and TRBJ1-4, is KAGVTQTPRYLIKTRGQQVTLSCSPISGHRSVSWYQQTPGQGLQFLFEYFSETQRNKGNFPGRFSGRQFSNSRSEMNVSTLELGDSALYLCASSFTGEEKLFFGSGTQLSVL.

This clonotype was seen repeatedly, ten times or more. This chain's CDR3 is CASSWTSGPPDTQYF. For the CDR3, the DNA is TGTGCCAGCAGCTGGACTAGCGGCCCCCCAGATACGCAGTATTTT. The V gene is TRBV7-2, the J gene TRBJ2-3; 10 bases map to TRBD2. The ends lost 4 bases at V and 4 bases at J; junction bases unmatched: 5. This CDR3 contains 15 residues. Germline V gene lookup returns CDR1 SGHTA and CDR2 FQGNSA. Full variable domain (outside the CDR3, taken from reference TRBV7-2 and TRBJ2-3): GAGVSQSPSNKVTEKGKDVELRCDPISGHTALYWYRQSLGQGLEFLIYFQGNSAPDKSGLPSDRFSAERTGGSVSTLTIQRTQQEDSAVYLCASSWTSGPPDTQYFGPGTRLTVL.

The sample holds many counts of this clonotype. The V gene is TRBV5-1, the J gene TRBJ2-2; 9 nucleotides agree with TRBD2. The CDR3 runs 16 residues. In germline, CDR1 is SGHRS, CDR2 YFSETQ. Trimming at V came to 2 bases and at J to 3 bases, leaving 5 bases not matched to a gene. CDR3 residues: CASSFSGGLYTGELFF. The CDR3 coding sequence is TGCGCCAGCAGCTTTAGCGGGGGCCTCTACACCGGGGAGCTGTTTTTT.

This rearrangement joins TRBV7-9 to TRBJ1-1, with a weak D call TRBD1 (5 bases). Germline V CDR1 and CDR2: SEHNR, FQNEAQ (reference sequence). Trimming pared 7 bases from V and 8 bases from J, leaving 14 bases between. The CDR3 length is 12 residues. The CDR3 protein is CASILGDGEAFF. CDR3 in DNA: TGTGCCAGCATCTTGGGGGACGGCGAAGCTTTCTTT.

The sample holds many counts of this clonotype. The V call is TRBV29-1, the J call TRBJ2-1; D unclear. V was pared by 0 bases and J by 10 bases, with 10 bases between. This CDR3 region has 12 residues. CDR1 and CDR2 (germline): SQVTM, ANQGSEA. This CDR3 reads CSVEETVREQFF. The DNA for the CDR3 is TGCAGCGTTGAAGAGACGGTCCGGGAGCAGTTCTTC.

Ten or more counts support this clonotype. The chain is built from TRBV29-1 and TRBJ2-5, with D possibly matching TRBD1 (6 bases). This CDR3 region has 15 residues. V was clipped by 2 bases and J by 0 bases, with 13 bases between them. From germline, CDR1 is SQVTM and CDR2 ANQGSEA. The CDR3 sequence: CSVEMLTGNQETQYF. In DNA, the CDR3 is TGCAGCGTTGAAATGCTAACAGGGAACCAAGAGACCCAGTACTTC.